This entry is about one T cell receptor beta chain. Its target is unknown. J lost 7 bases, V lost 1 base, and 5 bases had no gene match. CDR1 is LNHDA, CDR2 SQIVND, per germline (reference sequence). This CDR3 is 15 amino acids long. The data are from a study of cytomegalovirus exposure and HLA in healthy donors. At the level of the study: Among about 190 million T cells, an earlier analysis found 117 million unique TCR beta sequences.

Broader study findings: Indistinguishable V segments, including TRBV6-2 and TRBV6-3, were excluded. What a later analysis reportedly showed was that an Asian-associated ancestry cluster had fewer N-insertions than the approximately 720-donor mean.

Both 60 Vbeta primers and 13 Jbeta primers went into the PCR. TCRdb's copy holds only in-frame clones and misses some; the assay was immunoSEQ multiplex PCR. The sample has about 140,000 clones, 82% seen once. The sequenced sample consisted of PBMCs. The V gene is TRBV19, the J gene TRBJ2-1; 9 positions match TRBD2. This TCR derives from a woman in her sixties in good health and CMV-seropositive. The CDR3 sequence: CASSIGGTSWNEQFF. The CDR3 nucleotides read TGTGCCAGTAGTATAGGGGGGACTAGCTGGAATGAGCAGTTCTTC.